This T cell receptor (beta chain) was identified in a study of cytomegalovirus exposure and HLA in healthy donors (dated by TCRdb to 2016 to 2017). Background for the entire study: A later analysis indicated that the 130 or so validation repertoires were generated on the platform also employed for the 700 or so repertoires of the first cohort. The study aimed to test whether signatures of past pathogen exposure could be identified by cataloging public T cell receptors. High-throughput TCR immunosequencing, statistical association of individual TCRs with disease status, and machine learning were combined to predict cytomegalovirus infection status. A separate validation cohort of 90 to 150 different subjects was used in addition to the approximately 700-subject first cohort. What the work shows at the level of the full study, not this receptor alone: The authors suggested that the approach could potentially be generalized to other disease states and immunological phenotypes. A later analysis had no HLA typing for the validation cohort, so co-occurrence there was scored across all 120 or so repertoires. The classifier was reported to diagnose cytomegalovirus status with high specificity and sensitivity in both the original cohort and the validation cohort. Subsequent analysis determined that TCRs grouped into clusters in the first cohort also showed a tendency toward co-occurrence across the 130 or so validation repertoires, and 94% of cluster scores exceeded 0. In vitro tests confirmed that three of the cytomegalovirus-associated TCR beta chains recognize cytomegalovirus antigens. A total of 164 TCR beta chains were listed by the study as associated with cytomegalovirus. Across donors, most TCR sequences were observed very rarely, whereas some public TCRs were present in many individuals.

Libraries came from the immunoSEQ multiplex PCR assay. On the authors' methods: A statistical classification framework was built to diagnose cytomegalovirus status from the catalog of TCR beta chain sequences. This immuneACCESS table, as held by TCRdb, lists in-frame sequences with V and J called but not all clones. Of the missing ones, under half trace to an unresolved V gene in checked studies; the others have no known cause. The DNA gave D and trimming, while V, J and clone size come from that table. The sample data list about 130,000 clones, and 85% to 90% of these were observed just once. Of the sample, roughly 1.2% is held by the ten largest clones. V and J lose 6 bases and 4 bases, and a span of 7 bases separates them. Via the germline V gene, CDR1 is MNHNS and CDR2 SASEGT. The CDR3 spans 12 residues, from the cysteine through the phenylalanine. Here the CDR3 DNA is all that survives: 36 bases in frame from base 1.

Notes on this clone: Its antigen is still unknown. No much larger clonotype is one base removed from it; base qualities were not supplied.

Donors formed part of the validation cohort, which comprised about 120 subjects and was distinct from the first cohort of under 800 subjects. The sequencing sample was made of PBMCs. This sequence originates from a woman between 18 and 29 years old in good health and CMV-seronegative. Recombination joined TRBV6-1 with TRBJ2-1; no D segment can be confidently identified. The DNA sequence follows: TGTGCCAGCAGGTGGGCTTACAATGAGCAGTTCTTC. It codes for CASRWAYNEQFF.